This is a list of T cell receptor beta chains from one sample in a study of T cell responses to AZD1222 COVID-19 vaccine. Assay: immunoSEQ multiplex PCR; the TCRdb copy retains only in-frame clones and omits some. Of over 140,000 clones listed, 80% to 95% were seen once; the top ten hold about 3.7%. The material was peripheral blood, obtained 28 days after the second AZD1222 dose. The source of these receptors is an adult who received the AZD1222 COVID-19 vaccine. Each CDR3 is given without its conserved first and last residue. Fields, in order: clone size, CDR3 length, V gene, CDR3 protein. Clone size, where shown, is once, few, many, or a class for clones that have expanded.

>-|13|TRBV4-2
ASSPTGSANYGYT
>-|13|TRBV28
ASTHPSGRHNEQF
>-|13|TRBV6-5
ASSYSLGQGEKLF
>few|13|TRBV5-1
ASSLALGSGTEAF
>-|13|TRBV28
ASSLTGAVTYGYT
>-|11|TRBV11-3
ASSLAATGEQF
>few|12|TRBV7-2
ASSLWTSSYEQY
>-|11|TRBV20-1
SASGRGDTEAF
>-|9|TRBV28
ASTRSYEQY
>-|12|TRBV28
ASSLLGPGNTIY
>-|16|TRBV3-1/TRBV3-2
ASSQSPPAVYSGNTIY
>-|18|TRBV23-1
ASSQSLPGQGSSSTDTQY
>-|12|TRBV18
ASSPPGATDTQY
>-|13|TRBV5-4
ASSWGGGINEKLF
>-|11|TRBV5-6
ASSLSRDTEAF
>-|14|TRBV13
ASSLIRTGVGETQY
>-|13|TRBV7-2
ASSLARGTNYGYT
>-|13|TRBV7-2
ASSSWTGPMEPQH
>-|10|TRBV5-1
ASSTDQNTQY
>-|13|TRBV2
ASSEQGGLGQPQH
>-|16|TRBV7-2
ASSPPPGDWGSTDTQY
>-|13|TRBV5-1
ASSFVTERNNEQF
>-|13|TRBV6-5
ASSYVGGPGNTIY
>-|12|TRBV9
ASSVSGRVNEQY
>-|13|TRBV30
AWSISGAGYTEAF
>-|12|TRBV3-1/TRBV3-2
ASSQLTGDTEAF
>-|14|TRBV18
ASSPPELAGYNEQF
>-|9|TRBV6-5
ASSVRNEQF